This entry lists 8 T cell receptor beta chains sequenced from one sample in a study of CD8 T cells in Susac syndrome. An input of roughly 0.5 to 1 ug of RNA was subjected to reverse transcription using random hexamers. TCRdb fed the immunoSEQ multiplex PCR reads into MiXCR, producing one record per CDR3 protein. Altogether approximately 190,000 distinct CDR3 sequences are present, roughly 94% being singletons, with the ten largest covering around 0.16%. The material sequenced was CD8+ T cells from PBMCs. These receptors came from a human donor with Susac syndrome.

The V gene is TRBV4-1, the J gene TRBJ1-1; 7 bases line up with TRBD1. Germline V CDR1 and CDR2: MGHRA, YSYEKL. There are 16 residues in the CDR3. V gave up 0 bases and J gave up 0 bases; unmatched junction bases: 4. The CDR3: CASSQEGQFMNTEAFF. For the CDR3, the DNA is TGCGCCAGCAGCCAAGAGGGACAGTTCATGAACACTGAAGCTTTCTTT.

The J gene is TRBJ2-7, the V gene TRBV5-6; D gene unclear. This CDR3 region has 13 residues. Trimming shortened V by 1 base and J by 5 bases, and 10 bases separated the two germline ends. Germline V lookup: CDR1 SGHDT, CDR2 YYEEEE. This chain's CDR3 is CASSLSYGDEQYF. The DNA of the CDR3 is TGTGCCAGCAGCTTGTCTTACGGCGACGAGCAGTACTTC.

J is TRBJ1-1 and V is TRBV2, with a tentative D call TRBD1 (5 bases). Per the germline V gene, CDR1 is SNHLY and CDR2 is FYNNEI. The CDR3 has 14 residues. Trimming pared 3 bases from V and 0 bases from J, leaving 8 bases between. CDR3 residues: CASSEDTLNTEAFF. The CDR3 DNA reads TGTGCCAGCAGTGAGGACACTCTGAACACTGAAGCTTTCTTT. Supplemented by reference TRBV2 and TRBJ1-1, the full variable domain reads EPEVTQTPSHQVTQMGQEVILRCVPISNHLYFYWYRQILGQKVEFLVSFYNNEISEKSEIFDDQFSVERPDGSNFTLKIRSTKLEDSAMYFCASSEDTLNTEAFFGQGTRLTVV.

The V call is TRBV23-1, the J call TRBJ1-2; D is unclear. TRBV23-1 is known as an ORF, though its function is uncertain. V lost 3 bases, J lost 7 bases, and 18 bases lay in between. The CDR3 loop spans 15 amino acids. As DNA, the CDR3 is TGCGCCAGCAGTCACAGCCGGGAGAGGGATCCTGGCTACACCTTC. Encoded protein: CASSHSRERDPGYTF.

The rearrangement joins TRBV7-9 to TRBJ2-5; TRBD2 aligns across 12 bases. Trimming removed 2 bases from V and 4 bases from J; junction bases left unmatched: 2. CDR1 and CDR2 (germline): SEHNR, FQNEAQ (reference sequence). The CDR3 extends over 15 amino acids. CDR3 protein: CASSLLAGGRETQYF. The DNA of the CDR3 is TGTGCCAGCAGCTTACTAGCGGGGGGGAGAGAGACCCAGTACTTC.

This clonotype has just one count. This sequence joins TRBV9 and TRBJ2-5; perhaps D is TRBD1 or TRBD2 (5 bases each). The CDR3 is 15 residues long. V was pared by 1 base and J by 5 bases, with 15 bases between. The germline V gene has CDR1 SGDLS and CDR2 YYNGEE. This CDR3 reads CASSVTGTVGETQYF. The CDR3 DNA reads TGTGCCAGCAGCGTAACTGGGACCGTGGGGGAGACCCAGTACTTC.

This clonotype occurred once. Relative to the germline gene, one junction end is altered; a read error may explain this. The chain has TRBV20-1 and TRBJ2-7; TRBD2 matches at 10 bases. Germline V lookup: CDR1 DFQATT, CDR2 SNEGSKA (reference sequence). This CDR3 comprises 15 residues. CDR3 sequence: CSATSSGRESYEQYF. The CDR3 coding sequence is TGCAGTGCTACATCGAGCGGGAGGGAATCCTACGAACAGTACTTC.

The genes are TRBV4-1 and TRBJ2-7; 11 bases are a match to TRBD2. From germline, CDR1 is MGHRA and CDR2 YSYEKL. V was clipped by 1 base and J by 6 bases; unmatched bases: 5. The length of the CDR3 is 15 residues. The CDR3: CASSQVLAGDREQYF. The CDR3 bases are TGCGCCAGCAGCCAAGTACTAGCGGGAGACCGCGAGCAGTACTTC.